This T cell receptor (beta chain) was captured by sequencing in a study of T cells in women clearing cervical HPV infection. The germline gives CDR1 MNHEY, CDR2 SMNVEV (reference sequence). The length of the CDR3 is 16 residues. Deletions cut 5 bases from V and 4 bases from J, with 18 bases between. With respect to this clone: The read halts 3 residues ahead of the CDR3 end, with the missing end drawn from the germline J gene.

The data were produced by immunoSEQ multiplex PCR, yet TCRdb's version contains in-frame clones alone and is incomplete. This sample carries about 22,000 clones, with 12% going to the ten biggest clones. Sequenced sample: blood buffy coat. The receptor comes from a woman aged 18 to 69 with a cervical HPV16 infection that either progressed to CIN3+ or cleared (not recorded which). V and J are TRBV27 and TRBJ2-1; tentative D call: TRBD2 (5 bases). CDR3 bases read: TGTGCCAGCAGTCTGCGACCCGGAGAGGGTTACAATGAG. This translates into CASSLRPGEGYNE. The entire CDR3 sequence reads CASSLRPGEGYNEQFF.